A selection of T cell receptor beta chains follows, all from one sample in a study of blood T cell repertoires in COVID-19. Assay: immunoSEQ multiplex PCR; the TCRdb copy retains only in-frame clones and omits some. This table has about 170,000 clones, just under 95% appearing once. Sequenced: peripheral blood. These receptors came from a woman in her fifties or sixties with acute or convalescent COVID-19. CDR3s include the opening cysteine and the closing phenylalanine or tryptophan. D genes are given only for firm matches. Expanded clones get a size class; other rows say once, few or many, or leave the size out.

TRBJ2-1	once	TRBD1	TRBV5-1	CASSLRGGQGHLPSYNEQFF	TGCGCCAGCAGCTTAAGGGGGGGACAGGGCCATCTTCCCTCCTACAATGAGCAGTTCTTC
TRBJ2-1	-	-	TRBV19	CASSIEPSSYNEQFF	TGTGCCAGTAGTATAGAGCCTAGCTCCTACAATGAGCAGTTCTTC
TRBJ2-5	-	TRBD1	TRBV7-8	CASSLSGTGGTQYF	TGTGCCAGCAGCTTATCCGGGACAGGGGGGACCCAGTACTTC
TRBJ1-5	-	TRBD1	TRBV2	CASSTTGGGQPQHF	TGTGCCAGCAGTACCACAGGGGGCGGACAGCCCCAGCATTTT
TRBJ2-5	-	-	TRBV20-1	CSASGGSETQYF	TGCAGTGCTAGTGGCGGGTCCGAGACCCAGTACTTC
TRBJ1-1	few	-	TRBV12-5	CASGLGQSNTEAFF	TGTGCTAGTGGTTTGGGGCAGTCTAACACTGAAGCTTTCTTT
TRBJ1-5	once	-	TRBV19	CASSIVGARKDQPQHF	TGTGCCAGTAGTATCGTAGGGGCTAGAAAGGATCAGCCCCAGCATTTT
TRBJ2-1	once	TRBD2	TRBV19	CASSATSGSGNEQFF	TGTGCCAGTAGTGCGACTAGCGGGAGTGGGAATGAGCAGTTCTTC
TRBJ2-1	-	TRBD2	TRBV7-9	CASSPTMSGRGNEQFF	TGTGCCAGCAGCCCTACGATGAGCGGGAGAGGAAATGAGCAGTTCTTC
TRBJ2-1	-	-	TRBV7-2	CASSTQTGGPDEQFF	TGTGCCAGCAGCACACAAACAGGAGGGCCGGATGAGCAGTTCTTC
TRBJ1-4	-	TRBD1	TRBV14	CASRIRRGQGISTNEKLFF	TGTGCCAGCAGAATCAGAAGGGGACAGGGGATTTCAACTAATGAAAAACTGTTTTTT
TRBJ2-5	-	-	TRBV6-2/TRBV6-3	CASSQGKETQYF	TGTGCCAGCAGCCAGGGGAAAGAGACCCAGTACTTC
TRBJ2-3	once	-	TRBV2	CASMGTSTDTQYF	TGTGCCAGCATGGGGACTAGCACAGATACGCAGTATTTT
TRBJ1-2	-	-	TRBV19	CASTREGPFHGYTF	TGTGCCAGTACGAGGGAGGGGCCTTTTCATGGCTACACCTTC
TRBJ1-6	-	TRBD1	TRBV11-2	CASSLGDRDNSPLHF	TGTGCCAGCAGCTTAGGGGACAGAGATAATTCACCCCTCCACTTT
TRBJ2-2	-	-	TRBV25-1	CASSSDTGELFF	TGTGCCAGCAGTTCCGACACCGGGGAGCTGTTTTTT
TRBJ1-1	-	TRBD1	TRBV7-3	CASSNDRVGEAFF	TGTGCCAGCAGCAACGACAGGGTTGGTGAAGCTTTCTTT
TRBJ2-7	-	TRBD2	TRBV4-1	CASSQLAGPGSEQYF	TGCGCCAGCAGCCAGCTAGCGGGACCTGGTAGCGAGCAGTACTTC
TRBJ1-2	-	-	TRBV28	CASSLENYGYTF	TGTGCCAGCAGTTTGGAGAACTATGGCTACACCTTC
TRBJ2-7	once	-	TRBV9	CASSPPVPGEQYF	TGTGCCAGCAGCCCGCCAGTCCCAGGGGAGCAGTACTTC
TRBJ1-2	-	TRBD1	TRBV7-9	CASSPELGTGGNYGYTF	TGTGCCAGCAGCCCCGAACTCGGGACAGGGGGTAACTATGGCTACACCTTC
TRBJ1-1	-	-	TRBV6-1	CASSDSQGYTEAFF	TGTGCCAGCAGTGATTCCCAGGGGTACACTGAAGCTTTCTTT
TRBJ2-3	-	-	TRBV27	CASSFLTAYSDTQYF	TGTGCCAGCAGTTTTCTCACAGCCTACTCAGATACGCAGTATTTT
TRBJ2-7	-	-	TRBV5-5	CASSLDSIYEQYF	TGTGCCAGCAGCTTGGACAGCATATACGAGCAGTACTTC
TRBJ2-7	-	-	TRBV28	CASSASGSYEQYF	TGTGCCAGCAGCGCAAGCGGATCATACGAGCAGTACTTC
TRBJ2-2	-	TRBD2	TRBV3-1/TRBV3-2	CASSRGLAGVGRTGELFF	TGTGCCAGCAGCCGGGGACTAGCGGGAGTGGGCCGCACCGGGGAGCTGTTTTTT
TRBJ1-4	-	-	TRBV7-6	CASSPRGEKLFF	TGTGCCAGCAGCCCCCGCGGAGAAAAACTGTTTTTT
TRBJ1-3	-	-	TRBV5-1	CASSFSTGILENTIYF	TGCGCCAGCAGCTTTTCGACAGGAATCCTTGAAAACACCATATATTTT
TRBJ1-2	-	TRBD1	TRBV25-1	CASSAGQGINYGYTF	TGTGCCAGCAGTGCCGGACAGGGGATAAACTATGGCTACACCTTC
TRBJ2-4	once	-	TRBV3-1/TRBV3-2	CASSIRDTSNIQYF	TGTGCCAGCAGCATCCGGGACACCTCAAACATTCAGTACTTC
TRBJ2-2	-	TRBD1	TRBV19	CASSMDRPLNTGELFF	TGTGCCAGTAGTATGGACAGGCCGCTGAACACCGGGGAGCTGTTTTTT
TRBJ1-1	-	-	TRBV19	CASSRQNTEAFF	TGTGCCAGTTCACGACAGAACACTGAAGCTTTCTTT
TRBJ2-6	-	TRBD1	TRBV7-3	CASSQDRAISGANVLTF	TGTGCCAGCAGCCAGGACAGGGCGATCTCTGGGGCCAACGTCCTGACTTTC
TRBJ1-3	-	TRBD1	TRBV27	CASSLKGQGGFSGNTIYF	TGTGCCAGCAGTTTAAAGGGACAGGGTGGATTCTCTGGAAACACCATATATTTT
TRBJ2-3	once	-	TRBV19	CASSVLTTSSDTQYF	TGTGCCAGTAGCGTCCTAACGACTAGTTCAGATACGCAGTATTTT
TRBJ1-2	-	-	TRBV11-3	CASSRAGSFYGYTF	TGTGCCAGCAGCCGAGCCGGGAGTTTCTATGGCTACACCTTC
TRBJ2-1	-	-	TRBV27	CASSAGSGLLEPPGWGEQFF	TGTGCCAGCAGTGCAGGCTCGGGTTTACTAGAACCGCCTGGGTGGGGTGAGCAGTTCTTC
TRBJ1-3	-	-	TRBV15	CATSRLSGGGSGNTIYF	TGTGCCACCAGCAGACTTTCTGGGGGGGGTTCTGGAAACACCATATATTTT
TRBJ1-1	-	-	TRBV7-9	CASSLAQGGEAFF	TGTGCCAGCAGCTTAGCCCAGGGAGGTGAAGCTTTCTTT
TRBJ2-6	-	-	TRBV27	CASSPYSGANVLTF	TGTGCCAGCAGTCCCTACTCTGGGGCCAACGTCCTGACTTTC
TRBJ2-2	-	-	TRBV4-3	CASSQRALNTGELFF	TGCGCCAGCAGCCAGAGGGCCTTAAACACCGGGGAGCTGTTTTTT